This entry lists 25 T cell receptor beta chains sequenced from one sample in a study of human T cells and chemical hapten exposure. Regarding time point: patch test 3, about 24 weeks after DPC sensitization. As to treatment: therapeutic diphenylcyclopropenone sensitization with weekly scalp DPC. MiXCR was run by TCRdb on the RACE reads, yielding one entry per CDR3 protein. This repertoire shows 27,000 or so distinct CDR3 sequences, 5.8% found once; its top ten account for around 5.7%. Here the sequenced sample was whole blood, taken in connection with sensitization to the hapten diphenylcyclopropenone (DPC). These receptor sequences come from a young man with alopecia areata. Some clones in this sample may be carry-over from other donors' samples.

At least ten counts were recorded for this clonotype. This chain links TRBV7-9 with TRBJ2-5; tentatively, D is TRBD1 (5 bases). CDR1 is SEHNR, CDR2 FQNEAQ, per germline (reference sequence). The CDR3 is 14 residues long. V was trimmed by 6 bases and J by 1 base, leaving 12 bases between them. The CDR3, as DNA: TGTGCCAGCAGGGACGGCAGGGCCCAAGAGACCCAGTACTTC. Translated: CASRDGRAQETQYF.

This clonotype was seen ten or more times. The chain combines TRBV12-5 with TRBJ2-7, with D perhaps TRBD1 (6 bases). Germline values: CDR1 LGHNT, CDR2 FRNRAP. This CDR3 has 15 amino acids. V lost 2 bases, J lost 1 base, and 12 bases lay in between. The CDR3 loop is CASGLIGTPSYEQYF. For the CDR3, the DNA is TGTGCTAGTGGTTTGATCGGGACACCATCCTACGAGCAGTACTTC. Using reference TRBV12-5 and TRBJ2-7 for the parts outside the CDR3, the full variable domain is DARVTQTPRHKVTEMGQEVTMRCQPILGHNTVFWYRQTMMQGLELLAYFRNRAPLDDSGMPKDRFSAEMPDATLATLKIQPSEPRDSAVYFCASGLIGTPSYEQYFGPGTRLTVT.

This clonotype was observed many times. Written as DNA, the CDR3 is TGTGCCAGCAGCCATTCAGCGGGGCCCAAAAACATTCAGTACTTC. Its translation is CASSHSAGPKNIQYF. The chain joins TRBV6-5 to TRBJ2-4, with 7 bases matching TRBD2. The V and J ends lost 6 bases and 2 bases, in that order; junction bases with no gene match: 7. CDR1 and CDR2 (germline): MNHEY, SVGAGI. CDR3 length: 15 residues.

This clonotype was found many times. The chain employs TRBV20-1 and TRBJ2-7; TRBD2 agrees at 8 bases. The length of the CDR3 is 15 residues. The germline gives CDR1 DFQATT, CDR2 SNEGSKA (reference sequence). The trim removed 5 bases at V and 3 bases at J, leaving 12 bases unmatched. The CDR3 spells CSAGSTGGGLYEQYF. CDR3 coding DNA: TGCAGTGCTGGGTCGACGGGAGGGGGACTCTACGAGCAGTACTTC.

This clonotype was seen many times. CDR3 amino acids: CSAGQVPSNQPQHF. The CDR3 DNA is TGCAGTGCTGGACAGGTCCCTAGCAATCAGCCCCAGCATTTT. This chain links TRBV20-1 with TRBJ1-5; 7 bases are shared with TRBD1. Germline CDR1 reads DFQATT; CDR2 reads SNEGSKA (reference sequence). The trim removed 5 bases at V and 0 bases at J, leaving 4 bases unmatched. The CDR3 runs 14 residues.

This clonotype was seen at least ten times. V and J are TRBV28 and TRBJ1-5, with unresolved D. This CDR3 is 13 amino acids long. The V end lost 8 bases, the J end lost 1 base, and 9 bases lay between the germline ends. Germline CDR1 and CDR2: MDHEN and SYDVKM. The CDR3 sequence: CASRGGSNQPQHF. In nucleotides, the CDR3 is TGTGCCAGCCGAGGAGGCAGCAATCAGCCCCAGCATTTT.

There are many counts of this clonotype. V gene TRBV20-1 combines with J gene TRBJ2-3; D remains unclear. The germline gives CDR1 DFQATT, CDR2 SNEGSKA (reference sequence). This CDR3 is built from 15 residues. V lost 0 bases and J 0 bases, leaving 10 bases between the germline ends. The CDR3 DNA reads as TGCAGTGCTAGAGATCGATGGGGAAGCACAGATACGCAGTATTTT. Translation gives CSARDRWGSTDTQYF.

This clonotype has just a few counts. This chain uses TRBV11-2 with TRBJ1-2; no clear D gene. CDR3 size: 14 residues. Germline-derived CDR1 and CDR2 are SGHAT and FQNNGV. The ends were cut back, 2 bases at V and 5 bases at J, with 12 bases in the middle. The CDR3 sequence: CASSLMGKNYGYTF. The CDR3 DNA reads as TGTGCCAGCAGCTTAATGGGGAAAAATTATGGCTACACCTTC.

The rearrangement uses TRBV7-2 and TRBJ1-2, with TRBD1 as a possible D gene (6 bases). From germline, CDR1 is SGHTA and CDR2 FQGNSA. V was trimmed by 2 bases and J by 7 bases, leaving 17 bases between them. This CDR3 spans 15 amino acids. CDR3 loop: CASSLTRQEVFGYTF. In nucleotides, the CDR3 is TGTGCCAGCAGCTTAACGAGACAGGAGGTGTTTGGCTACACCTTC.

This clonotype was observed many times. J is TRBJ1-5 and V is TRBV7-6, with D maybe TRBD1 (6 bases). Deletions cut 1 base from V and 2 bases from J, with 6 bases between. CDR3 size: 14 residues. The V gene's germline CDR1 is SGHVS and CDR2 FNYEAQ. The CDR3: CASSLEGGNQPQHF. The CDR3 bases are TGTGCCAGCAGCTTAGAGGGGGGCAATCAGCCCCAGCATTTT.

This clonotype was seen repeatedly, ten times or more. The CDR3, as DNA: TGTGCCAGCAGCCGCCAAGGACGGCGGGCAGATACGCAGTATTTT. Amino acid sequence: CASSRQGRRADTQYF. The chain recombines TRBV7-2 with TRBJ2-3, with a possible D match to TRBD2 (5 bases). From germline, CDR1 is SGHTA and CDR2 FQGNSA. Trimming stripped 5 bases from V and 4 bases from J, with 16 bases between. The CDR3 is 15 amino acids.

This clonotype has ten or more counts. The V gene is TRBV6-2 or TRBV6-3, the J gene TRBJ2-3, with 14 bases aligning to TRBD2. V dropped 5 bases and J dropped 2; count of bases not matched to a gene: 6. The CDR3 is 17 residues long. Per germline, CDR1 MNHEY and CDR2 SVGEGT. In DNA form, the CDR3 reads TGTGCCAGCAGTACGGGGACTAGCGGGGGTTACACAGATACGCAGTATTTT. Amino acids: CASSTGTSGGYTDTQYF.

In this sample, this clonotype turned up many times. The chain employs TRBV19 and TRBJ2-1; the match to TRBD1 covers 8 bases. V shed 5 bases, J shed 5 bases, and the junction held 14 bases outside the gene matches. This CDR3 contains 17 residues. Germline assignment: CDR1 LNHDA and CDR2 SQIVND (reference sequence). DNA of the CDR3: TGTGCCAGTAGTCCCACCACCGACAGGGGCCGGAACAATGAGCAGTTCTTC. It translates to CASSPTTDRGRNNEQFF.

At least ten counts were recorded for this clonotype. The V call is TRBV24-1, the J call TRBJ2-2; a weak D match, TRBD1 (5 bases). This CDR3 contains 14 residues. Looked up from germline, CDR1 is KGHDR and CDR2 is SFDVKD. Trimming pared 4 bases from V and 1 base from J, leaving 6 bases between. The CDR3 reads CATSETGNTGELFF. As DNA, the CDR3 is TGTGCCACCAGTGAAACAGGGAACACCGGGGAGCTGTTTTTT.

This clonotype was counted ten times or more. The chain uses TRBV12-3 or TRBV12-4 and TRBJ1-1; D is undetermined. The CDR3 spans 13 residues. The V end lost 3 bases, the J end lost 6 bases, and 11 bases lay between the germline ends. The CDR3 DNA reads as TGTGCCAGCAGTTTTTCGGGTATCCCTGAAGCTTTCTTT. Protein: CASSFSGIPEAFF.

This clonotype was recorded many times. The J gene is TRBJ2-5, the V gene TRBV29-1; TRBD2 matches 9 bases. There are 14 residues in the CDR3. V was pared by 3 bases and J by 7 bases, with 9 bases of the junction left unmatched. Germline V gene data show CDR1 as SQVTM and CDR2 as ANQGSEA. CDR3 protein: CSVEAGGSRRTQYF. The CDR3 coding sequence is TGCAGCGTTGAGGCGGGGGGGTCTCGTCGGACCCAGTACTTC.

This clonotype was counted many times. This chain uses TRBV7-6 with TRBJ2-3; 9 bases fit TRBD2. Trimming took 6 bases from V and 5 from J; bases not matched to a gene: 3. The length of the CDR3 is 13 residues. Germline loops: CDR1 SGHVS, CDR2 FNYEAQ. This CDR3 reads CASRPSGVDTQYF. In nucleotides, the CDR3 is TGTGCCAGCAGACCTAGCGGGGTAGATACGCAGTATTTT.

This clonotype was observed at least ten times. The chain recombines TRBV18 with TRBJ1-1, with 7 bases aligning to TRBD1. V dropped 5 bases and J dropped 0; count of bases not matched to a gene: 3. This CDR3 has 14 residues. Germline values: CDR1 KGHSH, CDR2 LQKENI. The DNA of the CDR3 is TGTGCCAGCTCATTGGGACAGCTGAACACTGAAGCTTTCTTT. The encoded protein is CASSLGQLNTEAFF.

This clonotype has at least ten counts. The DNA for the CDR3 is TGTGCCAGCAGCCAAGATCTTGAGGGGGAGCTGTTTTTT. Translating it yields CASSQDLEGELFF. The rearrangement links TRBV4-2 to TRBJ2-2; D is unclear. Trimming shortened V by 0 bases and J by 8 bases, and 7 bases separated the two germline ends. The germline V gene encodes CDR1 LGHNA and CDR2 YNFKEQ. The CDR3 runs to 13 residues.

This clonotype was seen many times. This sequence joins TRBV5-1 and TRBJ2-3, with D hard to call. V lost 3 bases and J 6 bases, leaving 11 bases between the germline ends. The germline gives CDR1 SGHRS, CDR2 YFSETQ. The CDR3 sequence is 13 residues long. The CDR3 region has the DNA TGCGCCAGCAGCTCCGACATTCCCGATACGCAGTATTTT. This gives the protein CASSSDIPDTQYF.

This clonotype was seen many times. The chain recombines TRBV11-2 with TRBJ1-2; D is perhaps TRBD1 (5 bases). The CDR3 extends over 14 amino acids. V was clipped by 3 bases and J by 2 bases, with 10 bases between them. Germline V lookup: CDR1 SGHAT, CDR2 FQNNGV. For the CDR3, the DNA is TGTGCCAGCAGCTTCGGGGCTGCCAACTATGGCTACACCTTC. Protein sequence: CASSFGAANYGYTF.

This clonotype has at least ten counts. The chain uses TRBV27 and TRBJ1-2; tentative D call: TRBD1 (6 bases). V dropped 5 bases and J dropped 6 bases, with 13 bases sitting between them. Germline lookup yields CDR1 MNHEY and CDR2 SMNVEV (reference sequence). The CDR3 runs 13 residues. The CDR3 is CASSRAGADGYTF. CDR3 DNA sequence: TGTGCCAGCAGTAGGGCGGGGGCTGATGGCTACACCTTC.

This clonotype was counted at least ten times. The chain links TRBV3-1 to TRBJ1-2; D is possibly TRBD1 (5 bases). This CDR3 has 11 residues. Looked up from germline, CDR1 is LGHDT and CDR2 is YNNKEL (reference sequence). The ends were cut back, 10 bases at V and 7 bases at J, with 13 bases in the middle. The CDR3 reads CATGEGIGYTF. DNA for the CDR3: TGTGCCACTGGTGAGGGGATTGGCTACACCTTC.

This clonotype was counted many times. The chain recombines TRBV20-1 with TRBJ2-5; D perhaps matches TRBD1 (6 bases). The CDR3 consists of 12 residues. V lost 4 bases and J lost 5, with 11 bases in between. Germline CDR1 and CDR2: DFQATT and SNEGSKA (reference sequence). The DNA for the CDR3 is TGCAGTGCTAAACAGGGCGAGGAGACCCAGTACTTC. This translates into CSAKQGEETQYF.

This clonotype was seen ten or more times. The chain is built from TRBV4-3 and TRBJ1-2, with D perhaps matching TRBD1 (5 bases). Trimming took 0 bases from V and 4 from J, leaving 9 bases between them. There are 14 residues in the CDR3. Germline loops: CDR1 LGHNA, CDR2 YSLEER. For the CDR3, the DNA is TGCGCCAGCAGCCAAGATGACAGAGGCTATGGCTACACCTTC. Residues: CASSQDDRGYGYTF.